The 5 T cell receptor beta chains listed next were all sequenced from one sample in a study of T cell responses to AZD1222 COVID-19 vaccine. Some clones are missing from TCRdb's copy, which holds only in-frame ones; the method was immunoSEQ multiplex PCR. Of roughly 100,000 clones in the sample, around 90% were seen once. This specimen was peripheral blood, taken 28 days after the second AZD1222 dose. Receptors were obtained from an adult who received the AZD1222 COVID-19 vaccine.

The CDR3: CAWSLLFQETQYF. The CDR3 bases are TGTGCCTGGAGTCTACTATTCCAAGAGACCCAGTACTTC. The chain employs TRBV30 and TRBJ2-5; the D is unclear. The CDR3 is 13 residues long. The V end lost 2 bases, the J end lost 1 base, and 8 bases lay between the germline ends. Germline assignment: CDR1 GTSNPN and CDR2 SVGIG (reference sequence).

This rearrangement joins TRBV19 to TRBJ1-3; D gene ambiguous. Germline V gene lookup returns CDR1 LNHDA and CDR2 SQIVND (reference sequence). V lost 7 bases, J lost 0 bases, and 16 bases lay in between. The CDR3 covers 16 residues. The CDR3 nucleotides read TGTGCCAGTAACGAGCGCTGGCCCCTCTCTGGAAACACCATATATTTT. Its protein is CASNERWPLSGNTIYF.

Only a few counts were recorded for this clone. V usage is TRBV24-1 and J usage is TRBJ1-2, with TRBD1 identical over 10 bases. V dropped 12 bases and J dropped 3; count of bases not matched to a gene: 12. The length of the CDR3 is 15 residues. CDR1 and CDR2 (germline): KGHDR, SFDVKD. CDR3 loop: CAPPGQGFPYYGYTF. The CDR3 region has the DNA TGTGCCCCGCCGGGACAGGGGTTCCCTTACTATGGCTACACCTTC.

The CDR3 coding sequence is TGTGCCAGCGGGTTGAATGAAAAACTGTTTTTT. It encodes CASGLNEKLFF. The chain is built from TRBV28 and TRBJ1-4; D is uncertain. There are 11 residues in the CDR3. V lost 8 bases and J lost 5, with 6 bases in between. CDR1 and CDR2 (germline): MDHEN, SYDVKM.

The chain is built from TRBV21-1 and TRBJ1-2; no check of the table's D call, TRBD1, against the DNA was made. TRBV21-1 is recorded as a pseudogene. The CDR3 is made up of 15 amino acids. The CDR3 here is CASSSARGRGYGYTF. CDR3 DNA: TGTGCCAGCAGCTCCGCAAGGGGTAGGGGCTATGGCTACACCTTC.